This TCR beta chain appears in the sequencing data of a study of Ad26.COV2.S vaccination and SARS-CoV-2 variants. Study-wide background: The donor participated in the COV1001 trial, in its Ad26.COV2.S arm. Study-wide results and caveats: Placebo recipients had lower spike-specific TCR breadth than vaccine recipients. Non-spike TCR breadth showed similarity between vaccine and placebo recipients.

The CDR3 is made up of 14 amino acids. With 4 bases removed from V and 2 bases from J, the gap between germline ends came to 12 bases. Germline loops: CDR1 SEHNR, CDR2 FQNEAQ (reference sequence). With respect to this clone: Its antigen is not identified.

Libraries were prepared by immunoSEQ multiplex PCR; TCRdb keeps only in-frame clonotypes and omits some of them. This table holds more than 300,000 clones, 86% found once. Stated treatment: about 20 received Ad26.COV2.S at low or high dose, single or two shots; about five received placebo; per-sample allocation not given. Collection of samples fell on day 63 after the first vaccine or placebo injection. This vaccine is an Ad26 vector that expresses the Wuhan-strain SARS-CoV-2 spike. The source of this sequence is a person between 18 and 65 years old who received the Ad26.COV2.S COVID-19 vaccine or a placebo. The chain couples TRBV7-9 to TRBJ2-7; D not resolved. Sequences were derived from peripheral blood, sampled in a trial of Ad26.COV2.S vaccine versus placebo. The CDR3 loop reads CASSSSGLAYEQYF. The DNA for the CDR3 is TGTGCCAGCAGCTCGTCCGGGCTTGCCTACGAGCAGTACTTC.